The 7 T cell receptor beta chains below all came from one sample that was sequenced in a study of blood T cell repertoires in COVID-19. The method was immunoSEQ multiplex PCR; TCRdb's version includes in-frame clones alone and lacks a portion of them. The sample includes about 130,000 clones, roughly four fifths of them seen just once. What was sequenced was PBMCs or T cells enriched from blood (not recorded which). The receptor source for this set is a man aged 30-40 years who had recovered from COVID-19.

J is TRBJ2-6 and V is TRBV5-4; D possibly corresponds to TRBD1 (6 bases). Trimming left V 4 bases short and J 0 bases short, with 14 bases between. The CDR3 has 17 residues. CDR1 SGHNT and CDR2 YYREEE come from the germline V gene (reference sequence). The CDR3 here is CASSRQGTLSGANVLTF. For the CDR3, the DNA is TGTGCCAGCAGCCGCCAGGGGACCCTCTCTGGGGCCAACGTCCTGACTTTC.

In DNA, the CDR3 is TGTGCCATCAGCGCCAATCCGGGACAGGGCACAGATACGCAGTATTTT. Residues: CAISANPGQGTDTQYF. The chain couples TRBV10-3 to TRBJ2-3; TRBD1 matches 8 bases. The germline V gene encodes CDR1 ENHRY and CDR2 SYGVKD. The CDR3 has 16 residues. The V gene end was trimmed by 6 bases and the J gene end by 1 base; junction bases not matched to a gene: 9.

In its sample, this clone was seen a few times. The chain carries TRBV2 and TRBJ1-5, with D maybe TRBD1 (6 bases). The CDR3 contains 15 residues. Trimming took 6 bases from V and 2 from J, leaving 14 bases between them. Germline CDR1 is SNHLY and CDR2 is FYNNEI. The CDR3 protein is CASRPEKGGNQPQHF. CDR3 in DNA: TGTGCCAGCAGGCCCGAGAAGGGGGGCAATCAGCCCCAGCATTTT.

This chain links TRBV6-5 with TRBJ2-3; 10 positions match TRBD2. V lost 1 base and J lost 2; bases outside the gene matches: 3. CDR1 MNHEY and CDR2 SVGAGI come from the germline V gene. The CDR3 runs to 16 residues. CDR3 residues: CASSYLAGGSTDTQYF. Here the CDR3 DNA reads TGTGCCAGCAGTTACTTAGCGGGAGGTTCCACAGATACGCAGTATTTT.

V usage is TRBV11-3 and J usage is TRBJ2-1, with TRBD2 matching 7 bases. CDR3 length: 16 amino acids. The germline gives CDR1 SGHNT, CDR2 YENEEA. Germline trimming cut 1 base from V and 1 base from J; bases unmatched to any gene: 4. The CDR3, as DNA: TGTGCCAGCAGCTTAGTGAGCGGGAAGTCCTACAATGAGCAGTTCTTC. Translation gives CASSLVSGKSYNEQFF.

Only one count was recorded for this clone. The genes are TRBV5-4 and TRBJ2-4; tentative D call: TRBD1 (5 bases). Germline V CDR1 and CDR2: SGHNT, YYREEE (reference sequence). Between the trimmed V and J ends, which lost 2 bases and 0 bases, there was a span of 12 bases. This CDR3 comprises 16 residues. The CDR3 bases are TGTGCCAGCAGCTTCAGGCAGGGCCTAGCCAAAAACATTCAGTACTTC. It yields the protein CASSFRQGLAKNIQYF. Drawing the rest from reference TRBV5-4 and TRBJ2-4, the complete variable domain is ETGVTQSPTHLIKTRGQQVTLRCSSQSGHNTVSWYQQALGQGPQFIFQYYREEENGRGNFPPRFSGLQFPNYSSELNVNALELDDSALYLCASSFRQGLAKNIQYFGAGTRLSVL.

The J gene is TRBJ2-1, the V gene TRBV7-3; D gene ambiguous. This CDR3 is built from 16 residues. Germline V gene data show CDR1 as SGHTA and CDR2 as FQGTGA. The V and J ends lost 1 base and 4 bases respectively, with 14 bases between them. The CDR3 DNA sequence: TGTGCCAGCAGCTTAATAGCAGCTCCCACTTACAATGAGCAGTTCTTC. It translates to CASSLIAAPTYNEQFF. Looking up the rest from reference TRBV7-3 and TRBJ2-1 gives the full variable domain: GAGVSQTPSNKVTEKGKYVELRCDPISGHTALYWYRQSLGQGPEFLIYFQGTGAADDSGLPNDRFFAVRPEGSVSTLKIQRTERGDSAVYLCASSLIAAPTYNEQFFGPGTRLTVL.